This T cell receptor beta chain was retrieved from a study of cytomegalovirus exposure and HLA in healthy donors. About the research overall: From donors who were HLA-typed, an early data release held 70 million to 90 million unique TCRs. There were some 380 genotyped donors. Of these, roughly 80% fell in the genetic ancestry cluster associated with self-reported Caucasian donors. General study findings and limits: Later analysis suggested links between common viral pathogens and several top significant clusters. Associated with cytomegalovirus, according to the listing, were 150 to 200 TCR beta chains.

CDR3 size: 14 residues. V shed 0 bases and J shed 6 bases, with 9 bases lying between them. Per the germline V gene, CDR1 is SGDLS and CDR2 is YYNGEE. Use of 60 Vbeta and 13 Jbeta primers characterized the PCR. TCRdb's table, derived via immunoSEQ multiplex PCR, lists solely in-frame clones and lacks some. The table lists 90,000 to 130,000 clones. As concerns this clone: What it binds is unknown.

Sequences were obtained from PBMCs. The V gene is TRBV9, the J gene TRBJ2-2; D possibly corresponds to TRBD2 (5 bases). This sequence was found in a man aged 40-55 years in good health and CMV-seropositive. In nucleotides, the CDR3 is TGTGCCAGCAGCGTAGCTGCCGGGGCCGGGGAGCTGTTTTTT. Residues: CASSVAAGAGELFF. Looking up the rest from reference TRBV9 and TRBJ2-2 gives the full variable domain: DSGVTQTPKHLITATGQRVTLRCSPRSGDLSVYWYQQSLDQGLQFLIQYYNGEERAKGNILERFSAQQFPDLHSELNLSSLELGDSALYFCASSVAAGAGELFFGEGSRLTVL.